Described below is a single T cell receptor beta chain sequence and its context. These data originate in a study of T-cell memory formation after mild COVID-19. TCRdb re-called the 5' RACE reads with MiXCR, one entry per CDR3 protein. Of about 390,000 distinct CDR3 sequences in the sample, around a fifth were seen once. This CDR3 comprises 16 residues. The V gene lost 2 bases and the J gene lost 0 bases, with 8 bases spanning the gap. CDR1 and CDR2 (germline): MNHEY, SVGAGI. The sequence was collected from an adult woman who had mild COVID-19 (a few samples of this study predate the infection). Cell type and time point are not known. The sequenced material came from PBMCs or a T cell subset sorted from them (not recorded which). The V gene is TRBV6-5, the J gene TRBJ1-6; D might be TRBD1 (6 bases). For the CDR3, the DNA is TGTGCCAGCAGTTACACAGGGCTCTCCTATAATTCACCCCTCCACTTT. Its protein is CASSYTGLSYNSPLHF.